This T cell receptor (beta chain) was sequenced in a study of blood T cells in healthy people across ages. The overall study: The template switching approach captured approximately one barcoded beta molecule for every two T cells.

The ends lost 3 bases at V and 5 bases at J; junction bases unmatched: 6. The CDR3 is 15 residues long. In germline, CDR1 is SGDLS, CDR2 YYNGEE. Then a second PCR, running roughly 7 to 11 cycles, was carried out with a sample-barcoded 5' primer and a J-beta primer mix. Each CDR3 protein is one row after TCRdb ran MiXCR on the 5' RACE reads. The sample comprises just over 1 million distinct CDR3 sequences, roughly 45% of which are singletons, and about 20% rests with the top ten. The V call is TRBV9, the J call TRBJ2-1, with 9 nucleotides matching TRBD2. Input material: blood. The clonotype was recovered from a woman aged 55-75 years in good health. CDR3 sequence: CASSDSGSIHNEQFF. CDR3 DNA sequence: TGTGCCAGCAGCGATAGCGGGAGTATCCACAATGAGCAGTTCTTC.